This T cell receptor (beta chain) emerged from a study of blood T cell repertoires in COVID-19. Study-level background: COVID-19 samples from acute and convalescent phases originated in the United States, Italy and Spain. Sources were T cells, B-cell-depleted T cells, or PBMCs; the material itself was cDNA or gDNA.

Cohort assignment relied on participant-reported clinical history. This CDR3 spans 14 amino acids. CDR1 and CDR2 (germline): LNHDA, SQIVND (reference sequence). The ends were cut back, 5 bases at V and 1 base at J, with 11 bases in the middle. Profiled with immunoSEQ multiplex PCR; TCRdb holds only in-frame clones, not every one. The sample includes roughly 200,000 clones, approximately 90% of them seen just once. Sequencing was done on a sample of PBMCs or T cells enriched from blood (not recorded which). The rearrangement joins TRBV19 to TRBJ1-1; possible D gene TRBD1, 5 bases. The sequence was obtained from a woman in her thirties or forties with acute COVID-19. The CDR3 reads CASSAGWTNTEAFF. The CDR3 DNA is TGTGCCAGTAGTGCAGGGTGGACGAACACTGAAGCTTTCTTT.